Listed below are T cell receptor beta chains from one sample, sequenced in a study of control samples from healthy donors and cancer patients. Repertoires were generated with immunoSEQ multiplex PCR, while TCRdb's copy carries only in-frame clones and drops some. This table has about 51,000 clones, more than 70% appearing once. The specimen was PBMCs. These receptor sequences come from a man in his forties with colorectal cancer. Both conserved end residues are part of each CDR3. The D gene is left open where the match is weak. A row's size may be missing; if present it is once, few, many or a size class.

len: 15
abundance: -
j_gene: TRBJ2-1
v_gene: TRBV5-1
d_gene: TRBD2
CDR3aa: CASTTLAGGGTEQFF
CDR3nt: TGCGCCAGCACCACTCTAGCGGGAGGGGGGACTGAGCAGTTCTTC

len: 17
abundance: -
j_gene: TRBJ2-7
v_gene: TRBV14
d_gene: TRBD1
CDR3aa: CASSQVANRQGSYEQYF
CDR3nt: TGTGCCAGCAGCCAAGTCGCGAATAGACAGGGGTCCTACGAGCAGTACTTC

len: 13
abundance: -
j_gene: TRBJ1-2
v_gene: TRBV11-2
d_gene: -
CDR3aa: CASSLSGGYGYTF
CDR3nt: TGTGCCAGCAGCTTATCCGGGGGGTATGGCTACACCTTC

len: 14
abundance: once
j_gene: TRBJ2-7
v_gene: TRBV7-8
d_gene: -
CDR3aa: CASSLEGLPYEQYF
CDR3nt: TGTGCCAGCAGCTTAGAGGGGCTCCCCTACGAGCAGTACTTC

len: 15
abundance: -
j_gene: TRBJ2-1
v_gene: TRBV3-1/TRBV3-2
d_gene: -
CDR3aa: CASSQGGVRYNEQFF
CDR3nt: TGTGCCAGCAGCCAAGGTGGGGTAAGATACAATGAGCAGTTCTTC

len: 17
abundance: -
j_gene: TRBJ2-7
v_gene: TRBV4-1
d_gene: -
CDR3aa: CASSLDSAAGRGYEQYF
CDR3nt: TGCGCCAGCAGCTTAGACTCCGCTGCTGGGAGGGGGTACGAGCAGTACTTC

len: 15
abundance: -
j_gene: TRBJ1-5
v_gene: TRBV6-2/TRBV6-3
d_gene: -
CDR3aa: CASSYSSYSNQPQHF
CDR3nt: TGTGCCAGCAGTTACTCCAGCTATAGCAATCAGCCCCAGCATTTT

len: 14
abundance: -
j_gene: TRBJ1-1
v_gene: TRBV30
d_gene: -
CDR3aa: CAWSFIRTNTEAFF
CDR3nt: TGTGCCTGGAGTTTTATTCGGACGAACACTGAAGCTTTCTTT

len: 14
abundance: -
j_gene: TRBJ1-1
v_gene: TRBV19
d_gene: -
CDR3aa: CASSIAGLNTEAFF
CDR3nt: TGTGCCAGTAGTATAGCCGGACTCAACACTGAAGCTTTCTTT

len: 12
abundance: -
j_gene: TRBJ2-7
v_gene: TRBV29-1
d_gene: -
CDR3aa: CSVEGGPYEQYF
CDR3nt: TGCAGCGTTGAGGGGGGCCCCTACGAGCAGTACTTC